This T cell receptor beta chain comes out of a study of blood T cells in healthy people across ages. The study, taken as a whole, reports: CMV status of donors was not determined, possibly confounding expanded clonotype changes.

With regard to this clonotype: Its target is unknown. At one of its ends the junction is not consistent with the germline gene, which may arise from a read error.

Isolated per sample were at least 7 million PBMCs. Samples each had at least 5 micrograms of total RNA extracted. Primers used in a second PCR of about 6 to 11 cycles were a sample-barcoded 5' primer and a J-beta primer mix. A template-switch adaptor with 12 random nucleotides tagged each cDNA molecule. MiXCR, applied by TCRdb to the 5' RACE reads, yields one record per CDR3 protein. The repertoire has around 1,500,000 distinct CDR3 sequences, approximately 30% of them found once; the top ten carry 7.7%. The source is a woman under 40 in good health. Sequences were obtained from blood.

The DNA of the CDR3 is TGTGCCAGCAGGGGACAGCAGACAGATACGCAGTGTTTT. This codes for CASRGQQTDTQCF. The chain employs TRBV12-3 or TRBV12-4 and TRBJ2-3; TRBD1 aligns across 7 bases. This CDR3 contains 13 residues.